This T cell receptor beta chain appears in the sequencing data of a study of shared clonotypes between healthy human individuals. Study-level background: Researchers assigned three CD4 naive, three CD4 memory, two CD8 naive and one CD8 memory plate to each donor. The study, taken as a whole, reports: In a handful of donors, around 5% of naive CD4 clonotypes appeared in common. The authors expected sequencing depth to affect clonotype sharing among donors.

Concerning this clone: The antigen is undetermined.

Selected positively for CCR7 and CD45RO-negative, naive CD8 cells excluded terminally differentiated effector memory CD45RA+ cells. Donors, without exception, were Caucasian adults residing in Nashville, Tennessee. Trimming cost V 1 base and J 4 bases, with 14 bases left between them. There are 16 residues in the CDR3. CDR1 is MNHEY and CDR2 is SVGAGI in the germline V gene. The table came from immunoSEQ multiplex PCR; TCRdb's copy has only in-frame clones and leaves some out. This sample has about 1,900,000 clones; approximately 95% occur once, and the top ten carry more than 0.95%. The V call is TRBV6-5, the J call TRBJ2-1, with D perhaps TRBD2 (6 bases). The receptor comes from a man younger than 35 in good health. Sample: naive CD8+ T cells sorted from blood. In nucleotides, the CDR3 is TGTGCCAGCAGTTACTTGGGGGAGGCCCTTTACAATGAGCAGTTCTTC. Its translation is CASSYLGEALYNEQFF.